This TCR beta chain was obtained from a study of T cells in tuberculosis. Study-level background: This South African cohort compared adolescents with or without latent tuberculosis against adults with active tuberculosis.

Libraries were prepared by immunoSEQ multiplex PCR; TCRdb keeps only in-frame clonotypes and omits some of them. In the table there are tens of thousands of clones, over 95% of which are singletons. On this clone itself: As yet, its antigen is unknown.

The V gene end was trimmed by 1 base and the J gene end by 1 base; junction bases not matched to a gene: 3. This CDR3 has 16 amino acids. CDR1 and CDR2 (germline): SGHVS, FNYEAQ. Findings of the study overall: GEM motif frequencies gave more than 65% accuracy; the GMM repertoire gave about 90%. Active tuberculosis patients had shorter CDR3-alpha; the beta difference was nonsignificant. Selection depended on which cryopreserved specimens were available.

Sequencing was carried out using PBMCs. V usage is TRBV7-6 and J usage is TRBJ2-3, with TRBD2 matching 9 bases. This clonotype was sampled from a donor aged 10-30 years with latent tuberculosis or without tuberculosis infection. CDR3 coding DNA: TGTGCCAGCAGCTTAGATAGCGGGGGAGGCACAGATACGCAGTATTTT. Amino acid sequence: CASSLDSGGGTDTQYF.